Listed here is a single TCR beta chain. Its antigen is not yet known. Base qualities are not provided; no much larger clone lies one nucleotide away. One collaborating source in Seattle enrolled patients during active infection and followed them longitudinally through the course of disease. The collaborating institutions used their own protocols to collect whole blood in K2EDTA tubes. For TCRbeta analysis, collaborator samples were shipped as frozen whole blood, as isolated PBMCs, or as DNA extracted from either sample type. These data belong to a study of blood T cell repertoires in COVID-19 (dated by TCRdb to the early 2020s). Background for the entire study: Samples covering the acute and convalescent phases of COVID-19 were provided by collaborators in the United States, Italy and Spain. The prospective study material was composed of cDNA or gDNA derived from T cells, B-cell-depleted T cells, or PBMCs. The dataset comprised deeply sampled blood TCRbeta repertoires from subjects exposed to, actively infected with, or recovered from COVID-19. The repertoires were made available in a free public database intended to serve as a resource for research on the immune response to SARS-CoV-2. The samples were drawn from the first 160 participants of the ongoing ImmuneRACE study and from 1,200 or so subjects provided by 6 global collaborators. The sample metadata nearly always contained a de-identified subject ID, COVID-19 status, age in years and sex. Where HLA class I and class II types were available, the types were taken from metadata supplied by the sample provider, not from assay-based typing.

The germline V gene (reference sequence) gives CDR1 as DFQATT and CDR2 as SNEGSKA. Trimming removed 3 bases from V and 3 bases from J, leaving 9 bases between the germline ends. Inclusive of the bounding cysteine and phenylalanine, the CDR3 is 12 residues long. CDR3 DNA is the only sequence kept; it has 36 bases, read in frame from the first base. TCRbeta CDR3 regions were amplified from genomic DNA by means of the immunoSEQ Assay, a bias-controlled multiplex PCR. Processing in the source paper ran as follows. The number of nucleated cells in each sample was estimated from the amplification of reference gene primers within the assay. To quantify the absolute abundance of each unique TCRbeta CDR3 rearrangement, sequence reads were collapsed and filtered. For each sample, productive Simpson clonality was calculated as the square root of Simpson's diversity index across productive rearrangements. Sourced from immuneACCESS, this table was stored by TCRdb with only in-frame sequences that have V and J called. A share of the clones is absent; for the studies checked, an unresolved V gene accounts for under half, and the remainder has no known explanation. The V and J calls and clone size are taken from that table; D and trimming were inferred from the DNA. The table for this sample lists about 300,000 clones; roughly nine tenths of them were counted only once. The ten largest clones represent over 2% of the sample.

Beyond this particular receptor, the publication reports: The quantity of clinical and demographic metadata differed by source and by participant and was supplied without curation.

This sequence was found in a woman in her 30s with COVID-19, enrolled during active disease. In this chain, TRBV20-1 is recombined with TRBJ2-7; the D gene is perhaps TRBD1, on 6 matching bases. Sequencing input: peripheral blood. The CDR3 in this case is CSASLDSYEQYF. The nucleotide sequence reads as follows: TGCAGTGCTAGTCTGGACAGCTACGAGCAGTACTTC.